The TCR beta chain described here comes from a study of CD8+CD57+ T cells in acquired aplastic anemia. Study information: Sorted CD4+ and CD8+ cells gave a mean 3.2 ug DNA, range roughly 0.2 to 27.4 ug. Whole-study results and caveats: Patients had twenty-nine CD8+ CDR3 sequences in common with controls (the shared set).

As concerns this clonotype: Its cognate antigen is unknown.

Template material for TCR beta VDJ and CDR3 profiling consisted of genomic DNA. MiXCR, run by TCRdb on the reads, gives a single entry per CDR3 protein. The data show around 500,000 distinct CDR3 sequences, around a third seen once. This CDR3 comprises 13 residues. The germline CDR1 and CDR2 sequences are WSHSY and SAAADI. Between the trimmed V and J ends, which lost 6 bases and 3 bases, there was a span of 12 bases. Only patients with CD8+CD57+ cell expansion on flow cytometry were chosen for sequencing. Among the patients, none had received any therapy at the time of blood sampling. The TCR originated in a human donor with aplastic anemia. The specimen sequenced was sorted CD4+, CD8+, or CD8+CD57+ T cells (not recorded which) from PBMCs. V usage is TRBV10-2 and J usage is TRBJ2-7; D is unclear. In DNA form, the CDR3 reads TGCGCCAGCAGCGCAACCCTAGACTACGAGCAGTACTTC. It translates to CASSATLDYEQYF.